The 32 T cell receptor beta chains presented below share a single source sample, sequenced in a study of blood T cell repertoires in COVID-19. Data came from immunoSEQ multiplex PCR; TCRdb stores just in-frame clones and leaves some out. The table has about 100,000 clones, 84% seen once; the top ten hold 9.5% to 10%. Sequenced input: peripheral blood. Receptors were obtained from a man between 35 and 55 years old with active or convalescent COVID-19.

This rearrangement joins TRBV6-5 to TRBJ1-1; no firm D call. CDR1 MNHEY and CDR2 SVGAGI come from the germline V gene. The CDR3 contains 13 residues. Trimming took off 2 bases at V and 1 base at J, with 5 bases between the two ends. CDR3 in amino acids: CASSYPGNTEAFF. As DNA, the CDR3 is TGTGCCAGCAGTTACCCAGGGAACACTGAAGCTTTCTTT.

The chain is built from TRBV5-4 and TRBJ2-7; TRBD2 is a possible D gene (6 bases). Germline lookup yields CDR1 SGHNT and CDR2 YYREEE (reference sequence). This CDR3 comprises 15 residues. Trimming took off 5 bases at V and 7 bases at J, with 22 bases between the two ends. The CDR3 loop reads CASSGGTLATSEQYF. As DNA, the CDR3 is TGTGCCAGCAGTGGAGGGACTCTAGCTACTTCGGAGCAGTACTTC.

This clone has a handful of counts. V is TRBV4-1 and J is TRBJ2-3, with a possible D match to TRBD1 (6 bases). From germline, CDR1 is MGHRA and CDR2 YSYEKL. V gave up 1 base and J gave up 2 bases, with 19 bases separating them. This CDR3 spans 18 amino acids. CDR3 sequence reads: CASSQGDTISPYTDTQYF. For the CDR3, the DNA is TGCGCCAGCAGCCAAGGGGACACGATAAGTCCATACACAGATACGCAGTATTTT.

J is TRBJ1-3 and V is TRBV12-5; 7 bases are shared with TRBD1. CDR3 length: 15 amino acids. V dropped 4 bases and J dropped 0; count of bases not matched to a gene: 3. Germline CDR1 reads LGHNT; CDR2 reads FRNRAP. CDR3 amino acids: CASGSDRPSGNTIYF. In nucleotides, the CDR3 is TGTGCTAGTGGTTCGGACAGGCCCTCTGGAAACACCATATATTTT.

This rearrangement joins TRBV6-1 to TRBJ1-1; D gene ambiguous. Germline CDR1 and CDR2: MNHNS and SASEGT. This CDR3 region has 13 residues. Trimming left V 3 bases short and J 5 bases short, with 10 bases between. CDR3 DNA sequence: TGTGCCAGCAGTGAGCAGAGCGGGACTGAAGCTTTCTTT. This translates into CASSEQSGTEAFF.

The chain carries TRBV7-2 and TRBJ2-2, with no clear D. V lost 2 bases to trimming and J lost 1 base, with 8 bases between them. This CDR3 is built from 15 residues. In germline, CDR1 is SGHTA, CDR2 FQGNSA. In nucleotides, the CDR3 is TGTGCCAGCAGCTTACAATACTGGAACACCGGGGAGCTGTTTTTT. Amino acids: CASSLQYWNTGELFF.

V is TRBV7-6 and J is TRBJ1-1; 9 bases align to TRBD1. With 1 base clipped from V and 4 bases from J, the junction kept 7 bases outside the gene matches. Germline V gene sequence: CDR1 SGHVS, CDR2 FNYEAQ. The CDR3 consists of 16 residues. The CDR3 sequence is CASSLGTGVVSTEAFF. Written as DNA, the CDR3 is TGTGCCAGCAGCTTAGGGACAGGGGTTGTTTCCACTGAAGCTTTCTTT.

This clone was seen once. The chain uses TRBV3-1 (or the pseudogene TRBV3-2) and TRBJ2-3; TRBD2 might be the D (7 bases). Trimming took off 8 bases at V and 2 bases at J, with 17 bases between the two ends. Germline lookup yields CDR1 LGHDT and CDR2 YNNKEL (reference sequence). This CDR3 is 15 amino acids long. The CDR3 nucleotides are TGTGCCAGCCAGAAGGGGGGGTGGAACACAGATACGCAGTATTTT. It translates to CASQKGGWNTDTQYF.

The chain joins TRBV5-5 to TRBJ1-6; 7 bases map to TRBD1. The CDR3 covers 14 residues. Germline V gene sequence: CDR1 SGHKS, CDR2 YYEKEE (reference sequence). Trimming cost V 2 bases and J 6 bases; bases outside gene matches: 2. CDR3 in amino acids: CASSFGTVNSPLHF. DNA of the CDR3: TGTGCCAGCAGCTTCGGGACAGTTAATTCACCCCTCCACTTT.

This clone showed up just a few times. The rearrangement uses TRBV7-2 and TRBJ1-6, with 8 bases matching TRBD1. This CDR3 is 14 amino acids long. Germline V gives CDR1 SGHTA, CDR2 FQGNSA. V gave up 5 bases and J gave up 11 bases; unmatched junction bases: 8. Here the CDR3 reads CASSPPDRGTPLHF. The CDR3 nucleotides are TGTGCCAGCAGCCCGCCAGACAGGGGTACACCCCTCCACTTT. Filled out from reference TRBV7-2 and TRBJ1-6, the complete variable domain reads GAGVSQSPSNKVTEKGKDVELRCDPISGHTALYWYRQSLGQGLEFLIYFQGNSAPDKSGLPSDRFSAERTGGSVSTLTIQRTQQEDSAVYLCASSPPDRGTPLHFGNGTRLTVT.

This clone was detected once. The chain joins TRBV12-1 to TRBJ2-2; the table's TRBD1 call for D was not verified on the DNA. TRBV12-1 is a recognized pseudogene. This CDR3 region has 16 residues. CDR3 nucleotide sequence: TGTGCCAGCAGCTTCTCTCGCAGGGCGGACACCGGGGAGCTGTTTTTT. Amino acids: CASSFSRRADTGELFF.

The chain uses TRBV4-2 and TRBJ2-7, with 11 bases matching TRBD1. V lost 5 bases and J lost 5; bases outside the gene matches: 11. CDR3 size: 16 residues. CDR1 is LGHNA and CDR2 is YNFKEQ in the germline V gene. The chain's CDR3 is CASSKSGWDRGDEQYF. The CDR3 nucleotides are TGTGCCAGCAGCAAAAGTGGCTGGGACAGGGGGGACGAGCAGTACTTC.

The chain couples TRBV19 to TRBJ1-1; maybe TRBD1 (6 bases). There are 13 residues in the CDR3. Germline V lookup: CDR1 LNHDA, CDR2 SQIVND (reference sequence). V lost 5 bases and J lost 3, with 10 bases in between. The CDR3 loop reads CASSFNRDTEAFF. The CDR3 nucleotides are TGTGCCAGTAGTTTCAACAGGGACACTGAAGCTTTCTTT.

This clone was seen once. The J gene is TRBJ1-2, the V gene TRBV6-5, with 7 bases matching TRBD1. Germline loops: CDR1 MNHEY, CDR2 SVGAGI. Trimming at V came to 8 bases and at J to 4 bases, leaving 4 bases not matched to a gene. The CDR3 consists of 12 residues. CDR3 in DNA: TGTGCCAGCGGAGACAGGGTCTATGGCTACACCTTC. Protein product: CASGDRVYGYTF.

J is TRBJ2-7 and V is TRBV10-1; TRBD2 agrees at 7 bases. The germline V gene has CDR1 WNHNN and CDR2 SYGVQD (reference sequence). CDR3 size: 13 residues. Trimming took 4 bases from V and 7 from J; bases not matched to a gene: 7. The CDR3 reads CASSVGREREQYF. The CDR3, as DNA: TGCGCCAGCAGTGTAGGGAGGGAGCGGGAGCAGTACTTC.

The V and J genes are TRBV2 and TRBJ1-2, with 8 bases that match TRBD1. The CDR3 is made up of 14 amino acids. V lost 8 bases to trimming and J lost 6 bases; unmatched junction nucleotides: 11. CDR1 is SNHLY and CDR2 is FYNNEI in the germline V gene. This CDR3 is CASAGSGGMDGYTF. CDR3 coding DNA: TGTGCCAGCGCCGGGTCAGGGGGCATGGATGGCTACACCTTC.

The genes are TRBV2 and TRBJ1-3; D is unclear. Trimming took 7 bases from V and 0 from J, leaving 7 bases between them. The CDR3 has 13 residues. Germline V gene lookup returns CDR1 SNHLY and CDR2 FYNNEI. The CDR3 spells CASMSISGNTIYF. The CDR3 nucleotides are TGTGCCAGCATGAGTATCTCTGGAAACACCATATATTTT.

The chain is built from TRBV10-1 and TRBJ2-2; possibly TRBD1 for D (5 bases). Germline assignment: CDR1 WNHNN and CDR2 SYGVQD (reference sequence). Trimming pared 3 bases from V and 4 bases from J, leaving 12 bases between. The CDR3 has 15 residues. The CDR3 DNA reads as TGCGCCAGCAGTGAAGGGGCAGTGGGCACCGGGGAGCTGTTTTTT. Its translation is CASSEGAVGTGELFF.

This clone was seen more than once but under ten times. The chain is built from TRBV4-3 and TRBJ1-5, with D unclear. Germline lookup yields CDR1 LGHNA and CDR2 YSLEER. Deletions cut 0 bases from V and 7 bases from J, with 7 bases between. There are 13 residues in the CDR3. The CDR3 is CASSQDMRQPQHF. In DNA form, the CDR3 reads TGCGCCAGCAGCCAAGATATGAGACAGCCCCAGCATTTT.

The chain recombines TRBV2 with TRBJ1-4; D is undetermined. Trimming stripped 4 bases from V and 6 bases from J, with 21 bases between. Germline CDR1 is SNHLY and CDR2 is FYNNEI. The length of the CDR3 is 17 residues. The CDR3 is CASSASGLGTWDEKLFF. CDR3 in DNA: TGTGCCAGCAGTGCAAGCGGGCTGGGAACCTGGGATGAAAAACTGTTTTTT.

This chain links TRBV2 with TRBJ1-1; the match to TRBD1 covers 8 bases. Germline assignment: CDR1 SNHLY and CDR2 FYNNEI. The CDR3 is 19 residues long. Losses at the gene ends were 2 bases for V and 4 bases for J; bases not matched to a gene: 18. This chain's CDR3 is CASSETTGGSGARGTEAFF. In DNA, the CDR3 is TGTGCCAGCAGTGAAACTACAGGGGGATCCGGGGCCCGGGGCACTGAAGCTTTCTTT. Full variable domain (missing parts from reference TRBV2 and TRBJ1-1): EPEVTQTPSHQVTQMGQEVILRCVPISNHLYFYWYRQILGQKVEFLVSFYNNEISEKSEIFDDQFSVERPDGSNFTLKIRSTKLEDSAMYFCASSETTGGSGARGTEAFFGQGTRLTVV.

This clone was picked up one time. The chain recombines TRBV4-2 with TRBJ2-5; maybe TRBD1 (6 bases). Per the germline V gene, CDR1 is LGHNA and CDR2 is YNFKEQ. The V and J ends lost 0 bases and 4 bases respectively, with 21 bases between them. CDR3 length: 18 residues. CDR3 DNA: TGTGCCAGCAGCCAAGAGCGGAGTGGGGGCGCGAGCCCAGAGACCCAGTACTTC. It translates to CASSQERSGGASPETQYF.

The chain couples TRBV30 to TRBJ1-6, with 7 bases identical to TRBD1. The junction had 4 bases not matched to a gene; V was cut back by 4 bases and J by 7 bases. Germline CDR1 and CDR2: GTSNPN and SVGIG (reference sequence). This CDR3 spans 13 amino acids. This CDR3 is CAWKEQGNSPLHF. The CDR3 bases are TGTGCCTGGAAGGAACAGGGGAATTCACCCCTCCACTTT. Full variable domain (missing parts from reference TRBV30 and TRBJ1-6): SQTIHQWPATLVQPVGSPLSLECTVEGTSNPNLYWYRQAAGRGLQLLFYSVGIGQISSEVPQNLSASRPQDRQFILSSKKLLLSDSGFYLCAWKEQGNSPLHFGNGTRLTVT.

V gene TRBV6-2 or TRBV6-3 combines with J gene TRBJ2-1; TRBD1 matches at 8 bases. The CDR3 is 14 residues long. The V and J ends lost 4 bases and 7 bases, in that order; junction bases with no gene match: 6. CDR1 is MNHEY, CDR2 SVGEGT, per germline. CDR3 loop: CASSSRTGSNEQFF. The CDR3 region has the DNA TGTGCCAGCAGTTCCAGGACAGGGTCGAATGAGCAGTTCTTC.

As regards this clone: Other DNA variants within this sample encode the same CDR3. The rearrangement joins TRBV6-5 to TRBJ1-1, with D maybe TRBD1 (5 bases). The germline gives CDR1 MNHEY, CDR2 SVGAGI. Trimming stripped 2 bases from V and 2 bases from J, with 6 bases between. The CDR3 is 13 residues long. As DNA, the CDR3 is TGTGCCAGCAGTTACCAGGGCAACACTGAAGCTTTCTTT. It encodes CASSYQGNTEAFF.

The chain combines TRBV9 with TRBJ1-2; D is unclear. CDR1 and CDR2 from the germline V gene are SGDLS and YYNGEE. The CDR3 runs to 12 residues. Trimming shortened V by 2 bases and J by 8 bases, and 10 bases separated the two germline ends. The CDR3 nucleotides are TGTGCCAGCAGCGTGGCTGGGCCCGGCTACACCTTC. The encoded protein is CASSVAGPGYTF.

The V gene is TRBV12-1, the J gene TRBJ1-5. TRBV12-1 is listed as a pseudogene. The CDR3 has 14 residues. The CDR3 here is CASSLLGGNQPQHF. CDR3 sequence (DNA): TGTGCCAGCAGTTTATTGGGGGGAAATCAGCCCCAGCATTTT.

The gene calls are TRBV4-1 and TRBJ2-3, with D maybe TRBD1 (6 bases). Deletions cut 2 bases from V and 4 bases from J, with 16 bases between. This CDR3 is built from 16 residues. The V gene's germline CDR1 is MGHRA and CDR2 YSYEKL. CDR3 in DNA: TGCGCCAGCAGCCAACCCGGACAGTCTGCGGCAGATACGCAGTATTTT. This codes for CASSQPGQSAADTQYF.

This clone came up once. The CDR3, as DNA: TGTGCCAGCAGCCAAGAATCGACTGAAGCTTTCTTT. Protein product: CASSQESTEAFF. V and J are TRBV3-1 (or the pseudogene TRBV3-2) and TRBJ1-1; D gene unclear. The V gene lost 0 bases and the J gene lost 5 bases, with 4 bases spanning the gap. Germline values: CDR1 LGHDT, CDR2 YNNKEL (reference sequence). This CDR3 has 12 residues.

The CDR3 DNA reads as TGTGCCAGCAGCCAAGATCGGGGCGAGCAGTACTTC. Translation gives CASSQDRGEQYF. This chain uses TRBV3-1 (or the pseudogene TRBV3-2) with TRBJ2-7, with D possibly TRBD2 on 5 matching bases. Trimming took 0 bases from V and 6 from J, leaving 6 bases between them. Germline assignment: CDR1 LGHDT and CDR2 YNNKEL (reference sequence). This CDR3 contains 12 residues.

This clone was recorded once. The gene calls are TRBV9 and TRBJ2-3, with 10 nucleotides matching TRBD2. V shed 4 bases, J shed 1 base, and the junction held 3 bases outside the gene matches. The CDR3 consists of 15 residues. Germline CDR1 and CDR2: SGDLS and YYNGEE. CDR3 sequence reads: CASSRGLAGTDTQYF. In DNA form, the CDR3 reads TGTGCCAGCAGCCGCGGACTAGCGGGCACAGATACGCAGTATTTT.

This chain links TRBV30 with TRBJ2-2; 13 nucleotides agree with TRBD2. V was clipped by 5 bases and J by 6 bases; unmatched bases: 6. The length of the CDR3 is 15 residues. Looked up from germline, CDR1 is GTSNPN and CDR2 is SVGIG (reference sequence). The CDR3 spells CAWSPGLAGAGELFF. As DNA, the CDR3 is TGTGCCTGGTCGCCAGGACTAGCGGGGGCCGGGGAGCTGTTTTTT.